Each of the 10 T cell receptor beta chains below was sequenced from the same sample in a study of glioma-infiltrating T cells after dendritic cell vaccination. Clones were sequenced by immunoSEQ multiplex PCR, and TCRdb holds only the in-frame ones, with some missing. The data show 100,000 or so clones, 85% to 90% seen once. Time point: after dendritic cell vaccination, including at tumor progression/relapse. Specimen: blood, collected after dendritic cell vaccination. The origin of the receptors is a human donor with glioblastoma.

V usage is TRBV7-2 and J usage is TRBJ2-3; 7 bases line up with TRBD2. CDR3 length: 18 residues. From germline, CDR1 is SGHTA and CDR2 FQGNSA. V was clipped by 3 bases and J by 6 bases; unmatched bases: 18. CDR3 coding DNA: TGTGCCAGCAGCTTCCCCCTTTATGGGGGGGGAGGAAGGGATACGCAGTATTTT. This encodes CASSFPLYGGGGRDTQYF.

This chain connects TRBV9 to TRBJ2-1; TRBD2 aligns across 7 bases. The CDR3 has 15 residues. J was trimmed by 9 bases and V by 0 bases; bases with no gene match: 9. Germline values: CDR1 SGDLS, CDR2 YYNGEE. DNA of the CDR3: TGTGCCAGCAGCGTAGGAGGGGAGGGGTGGGCTGAGCAGTTCTTC. As protein: CASSVGGEGWAEQFF.

This clone was seen once. This chain joins TRBV29-1 and TRBJ1-1, with TRBD1 matching 7 bases. The length of the CDR3 is 14 residues. The ends lost 0 bases at V and 3 bases at J; junction bases unmatched: 4. The germline V gene has CDR1 SQVTM and CDR2 ANQGSEA. CDR3 region: CSVEDRQGDTEAFF. CDR3 bases: TGCAGCGTTGAAGATCGACAGGGAGACACTGAAGCTTTCTTT.

The gene calls are TRBV11-2 and TRBJ2-7; D remains ambiguous. The germline V gene encodes CDR1 SGHAT and CDR2 FQNNGV. The CDR3 has 12 amino acids. Trimming took 0 bases from V and 7 from J, leaving 7 bases between them. CDR3 DNA sequence: TGTGCCAGCAGCTTAGACGTCCGGGAGCAGTACTTC. Translation: CASSLDVREQYF.

The rearrangement uses TRBV28 and TRBJ2-7, with 9 bases that match TRBD1. The ends lost 6 bases at V and 6 bases at J; junction bases unmatched: 9. The CDR3 covers 14 residues. CDR1 and CDR2 from the germline V gene are MDHEN and SYDVKM. In DNA, the CDR3 is TGTGCCAGCAGATCTCCGGGACAGGGCGTCGAGCAGTACTTC. Translating gives CASRSPGQGVEQYF.

V and J are TRBV4-1 and TRBJ1-5, with 11 bases matching TRBD1. Trimming removed 0 bases from V and 8 bases from J; junction bases left unmatched: 15. This CDR3 contains 19 residues. The V gene's germline CDR1 is MGHRA and CDR2 YSYEKL. CDR3 amino acids: CASSQDRRTGGPLGEPQHF. CDR3 in DNA: TGCGCCAGCAGCCAAGACCGCAGGACAGGGGGCCCGCTGGGTGAGCCCCAGCATTTT.

CDR3 amino acids: CATSTGTGGYEQYF. The CDR3 DNA reads TGTGCCACCAGCACGGGGACAGGGGGCTACGAGCAGTACTTC. The genes are TRBV15 and TRBJ2-7, with 11 bases identical to TRBD1. V shed 4 bases, J shed 3 bases, and the junction held 2 bases outside the gene matches. The CDR3 is 14 residues long. Germline loops: CDR1 LNHNV, CDR2 YYDKDF (reference sequence).

V usage is TRBV7-8 and J usage is TRBJ1-2, with D unclear. The germline V gene has CDR1 SGHVS and CDR2 FQNEAQ. CDR3 size: 13 residues. V was cut by 5 bases and J by 6 bases, with 13 bases left in between. Here the CDR3 DNA reads TGTGCCAGCAGCCCGACGCAGGAACATGGCTACACCTTC. This gives the protein CASSPTQEHGYTF.

This clone was observed a handful of times. The chain uses TRBV4-1 and TRBJ2-2; 9 nucleotides align to TRBD2. This CDR3 has 15 amino acids. Trimming took 4 bases from V and 5 from J; bases not matched to a gene: 5. Looked up from germline, CDR1 is MGHRA and CDR2 is YSYEKL. The CDR3 reads CASSPRLAVTGELFF. The CDR3 DNA is TGCGCCAGCAGCCCCCGACTAGCGGTGACCGGGGAGCTGTTTTTT.

The chain has TRBV6-1 and TRBJ1-6; tentatively, D is TRBD1 (5 bases). V lost 7 bases to trimming and J lost 10 bases, with 14 bases between them. This CDR3 has 13 residues. The germline V gene has CDR1 MNHNS and CDR2 SASEGT. The CDR3: CASTEKTGSPLHF. In DNA, the CDR3 is TGTGCCAGCACCGAGAAAACAGGATCACCCCTCCACTTT.